This section outlines one TCR beta chain sequence together with its context. The data belong to a study of blood T cell repertoires in COVID-19. Some clones are missing from TCRdb's copy, which holds only in-frame ones; the method was immunoSEQ multiplex PCR. The sample lists 80,000 to 95,000 clones; roughly 87% were seen once. V gave up 4 bases and J gave up 7 bases; unmatched junction bases: 11. Germline V gene sequence: CDR1 SNHLY, CDR2 FYNNEI. The CDR3 runs to 15 residues. J is TRBJ1-2 and V is TRBV2; 8 bases align to TRBD1. The clonotype was recovered from a man in his 70s with acute or convalescent COVID-19. The specimen sequenced was peripheral blood. The DNA for the CDR3 is TGTGCCAGCAGTGCCCGGGACAGGATCTTTGGTGGCTACACCTTC. It encodes CASSARDRIFGGYTF.